Listed below are T cell receptor beta chains from one sample, sequenced in a study of cytomegalovirus exposure and HLA in healthy donors. Produced via immunoSEQ multiplex PCR; TCRdb's table is partial and in-frame only. The sample carries under 150,000 clones, almost 80% recorded once. Sequencing input: PBMCs. These receptor sequences come from a woman aged 40 to 50 in good health and CMV-seropositive. CDR3s include the opening cysteine and the closing phenylalanine or tryptophan. D genes are given only for firm matches. Clone size appears in some rows only: once, few, many, or a class for an expanded clone.

clone_size,v_call,d_call,j_call,cdr3_nt,cdr3_aa
NA,TRBV5-6,NA,TRBJ1-1,TGTGCCAGCAGCTCGGGGGTCGCTGAAGCTTTCTTT,CASSSGVAEAFF
NA,TRBV6-5,TRBD1,TRBJ1-2,TGTGCCAGCAGTCTCACAGGGGGCTATGGCTACACCTTC,CASSLTGGYGYTF
NA,TRBV28,NA,TRBJ1-1,TGTGCCAGCAGTCCCCTCGGGACTAGCGCTGAAGCTTTCTTT,CASSPLGTSAEAFF
NA,TRBV2,NA,TRBJ2-7,TGTGCCAGCAGTAGTCTAAGCTCCTACGAGCAGTACTTC,CASSSLSSYEQYF
NA,TRBV7-6,NA,TRBJ1-3,TGTGCCAGCAGCCTACAGGGACCCGGAAACACCATATATTTT,CASSLQGPGNTIYF
NA,TRBV6-5,NA,TRBJ1-6,TGTGCCAGCAGTTACGGGCTGAGCTCCTATAATTCACCCCTCCACTTT,CASSYGLSSYNSPLHF
NA,TRBV6-1,NA,TRBJ1-5,TGTGCCAGCAGTGAATTTGGGCAGGCCCCTTTCTATCAGCCCCAGCATTTT,CASSEFGQAPFYQPQHF
NA,TRBV4-1,TRBD2,TRBJ2-1,TGCGCCAGCAGCCAAGAATATAGGCTAGCGGGCAACAATGAGCAGTTCTTC,CASSQEYRLAGNNEQFF
once,TRBV5-4,NA,TRBJ2-1,TGTGCCAGCAGCTTGGCCGGGGGGCCTAACAATGAGCAGTTCTTC,CASSLAGGPNNEQFF
NA,TRBV9,NA,TRBJ1-4,TGTGCCAGCAGCGTAGGTCAGCTAGCAACTAATGAAAAACTGTTTTTT,CASSVGQLATNEKLFF
NA,TRBV7-3,NA,TRBJ2-1,TGTGCCAGCAGCCCGATGTCGGGTAATGAGCAGTTCTTC,CASSPMSGNEQFF
NA,TRBV2,NA,TRBJ1-2,TGTGCCAGCAGTGGAGGGAACTATGGCTACACCTTC,CASSGGNYGYTF
NA,TRBV5-1,TRBD1,TRBJ1-6,TGTGCCAGCAGCCCCCGACAGGGGGCTGATTCACCCCTCCACTTT,CASSPRQGADSPLHF
NA,TRBV7-3,NA,TRBJ1-1,TGTGCCAGCAGCTTAGAGCCTTCGAACACTGAAGCTTTCTTT,CASSLEPSNTEAFF